These T cell receptor beta chains were read from a single sample in a study of blood T cell repertoires in COVID-19. Assay used: immunoSEQ multiplex PCR; TCRdb lists only in-frame clones, some missing. The profile shows some 250,000 clones, around 88% of them singletons. The sample taken for sequencing was peripheral blood. These receptors all come from a woman aged 25 to 39 who had recovered from COVID-19. Each CDR3 is given with its conserved first and last residue. The order of the fields is clone size, V gene, J gene, CDR3 protein. Part of the rows lack a size; the others show once, few, many or a class for expanded clones.

>.|TRBV11-2|TRBJ1-2
CASSLGSHTANYGYTF
>once|TRBV9|TRBJ2-3
CASSLAGSTDTQYF
>.|TRBV5-1|TRBJ1-4
CASSRGQTNEKLFF
>.|TRBV3-1/TRBV3-2|TRBJ2-1
CASSPAGEYRYNEQFF
>.|TRBV25-1|TRBJ2-1
CASSAASGGPNNEQFF
>few|TRBV5-1|TRBJ2-5
CASSLGGGQETQYF
>.|TRBV6-1|TRBJ1-3
CASSEAGGARGNTIYF
>.|TRBV21-1|TRBJ2-7
CASSKADNYEQYF
>.|TRBV5-1|TRBJ1-1
CASSLAGFGDTEAFF
>few|TRBV6-2/TRBV6-3|TRBJ1-5
CASSSAGGGNQPQHF
>once|TRBV19|TRBJ1-5
CASTRDRGQPQHF
>.|TRBV12-5|TRBJ2-1
CASGPGTGNTNEQFF
>.|TRBV5-1|TRBJ1-1
CASSLAVGDIDEAFF
>.|TRBV27|TRBJ2-7
CASSFGGFSYEQYF
>.|TRBV5-5|TRBJ2-7
CASKPTGSSYEQYF
>.|TRBV20-1|TRBJ1-6
CSASSLPGSSYNSPLHF
>.|TRBV5-1|TRBJ2-5
CASSIGLAGGGTQYF
>.|TRBV7-9|TRBJ2-7
CASSPDRSDYEQYF
>.|TRBV20-1|TRBJ2-7
CSARKSYEQYF
>.|TRBV9|TRBJ2-1
CASSVVSSGGAYNEQFF